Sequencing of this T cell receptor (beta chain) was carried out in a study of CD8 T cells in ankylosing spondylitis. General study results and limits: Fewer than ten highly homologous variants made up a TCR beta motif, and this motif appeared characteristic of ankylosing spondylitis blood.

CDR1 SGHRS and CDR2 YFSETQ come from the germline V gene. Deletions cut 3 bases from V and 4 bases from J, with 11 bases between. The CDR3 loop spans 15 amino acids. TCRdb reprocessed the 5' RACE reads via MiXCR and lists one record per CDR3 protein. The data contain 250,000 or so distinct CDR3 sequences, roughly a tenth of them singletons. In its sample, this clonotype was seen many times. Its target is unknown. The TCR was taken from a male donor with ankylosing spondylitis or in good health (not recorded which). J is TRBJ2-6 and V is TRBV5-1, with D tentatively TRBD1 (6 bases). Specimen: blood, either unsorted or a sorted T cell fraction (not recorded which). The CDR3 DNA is TGCGCCAGCAGCTCCACAGGGTCCGGGGCCAACGTCCTGACTTTC. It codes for CASSSTGSGANVLTF. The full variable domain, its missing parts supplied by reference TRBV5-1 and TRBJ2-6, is KAGVTQTPRYLIKTRGQQVTLSCSPISGHRSVSWYQQTPGQGLQFLFEYFSETQRNKGNFPGRFSGRQFSNSRSEMNVSTLELGDSALYLCASSSTGSGANVLTFGAGSRLTVL.